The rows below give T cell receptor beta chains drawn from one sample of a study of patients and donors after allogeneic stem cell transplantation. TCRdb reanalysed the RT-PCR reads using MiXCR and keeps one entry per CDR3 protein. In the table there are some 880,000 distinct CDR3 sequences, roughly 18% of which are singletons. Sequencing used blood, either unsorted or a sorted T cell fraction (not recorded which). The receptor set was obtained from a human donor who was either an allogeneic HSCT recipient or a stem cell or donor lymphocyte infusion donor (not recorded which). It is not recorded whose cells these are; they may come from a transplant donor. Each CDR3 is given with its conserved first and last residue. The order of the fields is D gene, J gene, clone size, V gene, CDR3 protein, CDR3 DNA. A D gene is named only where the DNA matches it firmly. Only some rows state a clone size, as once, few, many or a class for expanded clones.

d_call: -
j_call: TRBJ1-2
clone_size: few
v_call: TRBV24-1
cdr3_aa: CATSDLNGYGYTF
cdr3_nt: TGTGCCACCAGTGATTTGAACGGCTATGGCTACACCTTC

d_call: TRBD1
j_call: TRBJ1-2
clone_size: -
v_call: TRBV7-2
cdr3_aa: CASSLNRGGDGYTF
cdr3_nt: TGTGCCAGCAGCCTGAACAGGGGTGGTGATGGCTACACCTTC

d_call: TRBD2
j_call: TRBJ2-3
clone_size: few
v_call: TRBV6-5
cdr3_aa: CASSYRRGGYTDTQYF
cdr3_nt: TGTGCCAGCAGTTACCGCCGGGGGGGATACACAGATACGCAGTATTTT

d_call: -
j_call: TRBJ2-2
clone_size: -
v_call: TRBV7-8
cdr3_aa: CASSFRLAPNTGELFF
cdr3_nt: TGTGCCAGCAGCTTTCGGTTGGCTCCGAACACCGGGGAGCTGTTTTTT

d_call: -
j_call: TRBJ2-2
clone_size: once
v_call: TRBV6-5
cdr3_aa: CASAGNTGELFF
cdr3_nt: TGTGCCAGCGCGGGGAACACCGGGGAGCTGTTTTTT

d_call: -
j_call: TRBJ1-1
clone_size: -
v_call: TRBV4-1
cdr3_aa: CASSQDKGDNTEAFF
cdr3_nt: TGCGCCAGCAGCCAAGATAAGGGCGACAACACTGAAGCTTTCTTT

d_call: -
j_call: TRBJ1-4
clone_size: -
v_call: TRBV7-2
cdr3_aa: CASSPWRGSEKLFF
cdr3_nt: TGTGCCAGCAGCCCCTGGCGAGGGAGTGAAAAACTGTTTTTT

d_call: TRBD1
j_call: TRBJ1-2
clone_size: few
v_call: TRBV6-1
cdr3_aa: CASTPTGTNYGYTF
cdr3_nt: TGTGCCAGCACCCCGACAGGGACTAACTATGGCTACACCTTC

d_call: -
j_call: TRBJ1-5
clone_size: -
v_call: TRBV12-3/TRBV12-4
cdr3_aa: CASSLSLSNQPQHF
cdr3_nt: TGTGCCAGCAGTTTAAGCCTTAGCAATCAGCCCCAGCATTTT

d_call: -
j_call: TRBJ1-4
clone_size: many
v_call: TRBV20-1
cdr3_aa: CSARKFDEKLFF
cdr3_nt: TGCAGTGCTAGGAAATTTGATGAAAAACTGTTTTTT

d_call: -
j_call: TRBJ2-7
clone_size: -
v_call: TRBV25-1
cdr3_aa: CASRTTGTYEQHF
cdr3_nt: TGTGCCAGCAGAACGACAGGTACCTACGAGCAGCACTTC

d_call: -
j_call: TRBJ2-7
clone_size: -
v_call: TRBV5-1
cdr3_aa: CASKVTGSTPTGEYF
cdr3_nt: TGCGCCAGCAAAGTTACAGGCTCAACCCCTACGGGGGAGTACTTC

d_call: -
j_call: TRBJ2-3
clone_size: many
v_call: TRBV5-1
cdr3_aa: CASSLVVTDTQYF
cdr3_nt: TGTGCCAGCAGCTTAGTTGTCACAGATACGCAGTATTTT

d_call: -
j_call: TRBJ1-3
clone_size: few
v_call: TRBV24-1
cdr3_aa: CATSDRDRNTIYF
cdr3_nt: TGTGCCACCAGTGACCGGGACAGAAACACCATATATTTT

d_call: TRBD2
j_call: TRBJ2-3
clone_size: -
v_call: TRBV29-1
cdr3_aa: CSVVLRERCTDTQYF
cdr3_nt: TGCAGCGTTGTTCTGCGGGAGCGATGCACAGATACGCAGTATTTT

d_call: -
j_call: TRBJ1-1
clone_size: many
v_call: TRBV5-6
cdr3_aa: CASSLVPSPGNTEAFF
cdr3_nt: TGTGCCAGCAGCTTGGTTCCGTCCCCGGGGAACACTGAAGCTTTCTTT

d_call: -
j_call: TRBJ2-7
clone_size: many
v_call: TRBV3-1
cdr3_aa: CASSQDTSSYEQYF
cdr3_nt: TGTGCCAGCAGCCAAGATACGAGCTCCTACGAGCAGTACTTC

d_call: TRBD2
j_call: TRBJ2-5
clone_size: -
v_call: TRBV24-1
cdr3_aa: CATSLEGGQETQYF
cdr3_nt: TGTGCCACCAGTCTGGAGGGAGGGCAGGAGACCCAGTACTTC

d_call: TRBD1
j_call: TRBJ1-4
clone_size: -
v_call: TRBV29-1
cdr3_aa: CSVVDRGRPNEKLFF
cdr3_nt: TGCAGCGTTGTCGACAGGGGGAGACCTAATGAAAAACTGTTTTTT

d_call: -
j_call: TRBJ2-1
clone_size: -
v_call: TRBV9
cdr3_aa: CASSVSQGWYNEQFF
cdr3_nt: TGTGCCAGCAGCGTTTCACAGGGCTGGTACAATGAGCAGTTCTTC

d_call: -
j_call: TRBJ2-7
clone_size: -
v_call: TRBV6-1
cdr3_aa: CASSTRGAGGEQYF
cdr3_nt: TGTGCCAGCAGTACCCGGGGAGCTGGGGGCGAGCAGTACTTC

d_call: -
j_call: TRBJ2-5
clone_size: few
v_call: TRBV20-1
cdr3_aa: CSARGGGPYQETQYF
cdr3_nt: TGCAGTGCTAGAGGGGGGGGCCCGTACCAAGAGACCCAGTACTTC

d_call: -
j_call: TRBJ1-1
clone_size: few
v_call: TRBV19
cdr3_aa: CASLRRRGGVMAEAFF
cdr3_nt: TGTGCCAGCCTCCGGCGAAGGGGCGGCGTTATGGCTGAAGCTTTCTTT

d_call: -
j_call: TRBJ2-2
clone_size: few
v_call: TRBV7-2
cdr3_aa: CASSASLKGAVTGELFF
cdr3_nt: TGTGCCAGCAGCGCCTCTTTAAAAGGTGCTGTCACCGGGGAGCTGTTTTTT

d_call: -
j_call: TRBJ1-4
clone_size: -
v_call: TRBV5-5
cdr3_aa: CASSLSSDGGVFEKLFF
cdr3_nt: TGTGCCAGCAGCTTGTCGTCCGACGGAGGGGTTTTTGAAAAACTGTTTTTT

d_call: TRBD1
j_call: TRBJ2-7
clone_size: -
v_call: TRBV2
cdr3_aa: CASLRDSWATYEQYF
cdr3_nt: TGTGCCAGCCTAAGGGACAGCTGGGCCACCTACGAGCAGTACTTC

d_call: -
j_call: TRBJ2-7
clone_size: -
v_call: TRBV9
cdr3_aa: CASSVEGGSYYEQYF
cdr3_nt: TGTGCCAGCAGCGTAGAAGGTGGCTCCTATTACGAGCAGTACTTC

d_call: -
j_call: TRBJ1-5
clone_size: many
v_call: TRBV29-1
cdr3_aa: CSVGSEQGWQPQHF
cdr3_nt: TGCAGCGTCGGATCAGAACAGGGATGGCAGCCCCAGCATTTT

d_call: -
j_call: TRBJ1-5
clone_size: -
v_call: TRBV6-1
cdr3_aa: CASSEAGFFGNQPQHF
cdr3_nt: TGTGCCAGCAGTGAAGCAGGTTTCTTCGGGAATCAGCCCCAGCATTTT

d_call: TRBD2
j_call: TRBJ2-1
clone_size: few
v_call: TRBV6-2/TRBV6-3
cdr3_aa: CASSYRGGPYLAYNEQFF
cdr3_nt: TGTGCCAGCAGTTACCGGGGGGGACCCTATTTGGCCTACAATGAGCAGTTCTTC

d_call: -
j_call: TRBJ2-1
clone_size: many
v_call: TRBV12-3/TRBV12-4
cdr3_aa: CASSLAGTYTYNEQFF
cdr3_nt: TGTGCCAGCAGTTTAGCCGGGACTTACACCTACAATGAGCAGTTCTTC

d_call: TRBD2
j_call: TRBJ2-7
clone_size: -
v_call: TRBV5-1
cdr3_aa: CASSSASGRDEQYF
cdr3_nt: TGCGCCAGCAGCTCCGCTAGCGGGAGGGACGAGCAGTACTTC

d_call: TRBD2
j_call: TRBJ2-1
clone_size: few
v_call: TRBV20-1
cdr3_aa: CSARDIGTRNYNEQFF
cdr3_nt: TGCAGTGCTAGAGATATCGGGACTAGGAACTACAATGAGCAGTTCTTC

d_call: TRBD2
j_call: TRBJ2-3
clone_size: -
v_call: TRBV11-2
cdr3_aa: CASSSLPLAGGFTDTQYF
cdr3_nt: TGTGCCAGCAGCTCGCTTCCTCTAGCGGGAGGCTTTACAGATACGCAGTATTTT

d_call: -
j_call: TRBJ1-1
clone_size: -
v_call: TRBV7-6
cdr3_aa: CASRPLTGMNTEAFF
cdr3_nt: TGTGCCAGCAGACCGCTCACAGGCATGAACACTGAAGCTTTCTTT

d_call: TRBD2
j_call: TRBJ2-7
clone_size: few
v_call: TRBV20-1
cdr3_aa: CSAPFGGGFYEQYF
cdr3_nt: TGCAGTGCCCCATTTGGGGGGGGGTTCTACGAGCAGTACTTC

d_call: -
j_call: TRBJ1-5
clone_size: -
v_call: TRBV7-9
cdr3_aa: CASSLNRTSNQPQHF
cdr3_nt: TGTGCCAGCAGCTTAAATAGAACAAGCAATCAGCCCCAGCATTTT

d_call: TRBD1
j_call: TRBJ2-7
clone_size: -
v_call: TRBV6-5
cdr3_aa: CASSYDRAGEQYF
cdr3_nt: TGTGCCAGCAGTTACGACAGGGCAGGCGAGCAGTACTTC

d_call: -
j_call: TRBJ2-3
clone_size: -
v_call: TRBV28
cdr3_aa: CASVLQGVTDTQYF
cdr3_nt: TGTGCCAGCGTTTTGCAGGGTGTTACAGATACGCAGTATTTT

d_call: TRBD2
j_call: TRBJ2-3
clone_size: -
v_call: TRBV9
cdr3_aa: CASSVATSGLAGPDTQYF
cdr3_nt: TGTGCCAGCAGCGTAGCTACTTCGGGACTAGCGGGCCCAGATACGCAGTATTTT

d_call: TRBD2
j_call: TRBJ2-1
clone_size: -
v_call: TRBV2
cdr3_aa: CASSQSLADAYNEQFF
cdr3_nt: TGTGCCAGCAGTCAGTCACTAGCGGATGCCTACAATGAGCAGTTCTTC

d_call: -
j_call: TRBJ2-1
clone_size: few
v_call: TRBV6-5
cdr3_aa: CASSSIGPNEQFF
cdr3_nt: TGTGCCAGCAGTTCTATAGGACCAAATGAGCAGTTCTTC

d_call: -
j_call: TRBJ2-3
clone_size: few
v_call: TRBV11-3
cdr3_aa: CASSLGPYTDTQYF
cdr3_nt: TGTGCCAGCAGCTTAGGGCCATACACAGATACGCAGTATTTT

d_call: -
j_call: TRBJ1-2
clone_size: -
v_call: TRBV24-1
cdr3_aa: CATSDRYSSYGYTF
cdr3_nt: TGTGCCACCAGTGATCGCTACAGCTCCTATGGCTACACCTTC

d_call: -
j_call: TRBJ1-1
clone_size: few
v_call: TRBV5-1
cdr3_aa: CASSLGPGGNTEAFF
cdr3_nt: TGCGCCAGCAGCTTGGGTCCCGGGGGGAACACTGAAGCTTTCTTT

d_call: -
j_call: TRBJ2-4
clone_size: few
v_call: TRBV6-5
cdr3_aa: CASRGQGIQYF
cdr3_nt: TGTGCCAGCCGGGGACAAGGCATTCAGTACTTC

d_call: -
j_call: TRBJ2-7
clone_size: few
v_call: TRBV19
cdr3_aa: CASSSQDSYEQYF
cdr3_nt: TGTGCCAGTAGTTCCCAGGACAGCTACGAGCAGTACTTC

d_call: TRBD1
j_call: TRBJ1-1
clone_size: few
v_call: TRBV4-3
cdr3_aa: CASSQDGDRSNTEAFF
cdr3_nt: TGCGCCAGCAGCCAAGATGGGGACAGATCGAACACTGAAGCTTTCTTT

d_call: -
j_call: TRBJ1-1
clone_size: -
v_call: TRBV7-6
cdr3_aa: CASSPRDREVAFF
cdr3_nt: TGTGCCAGCAGCCCTCGGGACCGGGAAGTAGCTTTCTTT

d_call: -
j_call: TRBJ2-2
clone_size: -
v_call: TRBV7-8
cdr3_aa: CASSLVGEVTGELFF
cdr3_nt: TGTGCCAGCAGCTTAGTGGGAGAGGTCACCGGGGAGCTGTTTTTT

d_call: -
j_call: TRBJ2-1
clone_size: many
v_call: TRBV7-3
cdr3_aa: CASSFRDSPYNEQFF
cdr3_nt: TGTGCCAGCAGCTTTCGCGACAGCCCCTACAATGAGCAGTTCTTC

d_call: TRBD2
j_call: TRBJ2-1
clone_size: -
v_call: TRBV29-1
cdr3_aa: CSVGLAGVGNEQFF
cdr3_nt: TGCAGCGTCGGACTAGCGGGAGTGGGCAATGAGCAGTTCTTC

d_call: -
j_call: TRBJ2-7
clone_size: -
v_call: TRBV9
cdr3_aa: CASSVEGLSGDEQYF
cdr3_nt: TGTGCCAGCAGCGTAGAGGGGTTGTCAGGGGACGAGCAGTACTTC

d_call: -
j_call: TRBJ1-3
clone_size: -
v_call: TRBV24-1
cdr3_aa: CATSDPRQAGNTIYF
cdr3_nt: TGTGCCACCAGTGATCCCCGACAGGCTGGAAACACCATATATTTT

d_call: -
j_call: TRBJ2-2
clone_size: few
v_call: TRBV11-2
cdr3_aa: CASRTAGNTGELFF
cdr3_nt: TGTGCCAGCAGAACGGCTGGGAACACCGGGGAGCTGTTTTTT

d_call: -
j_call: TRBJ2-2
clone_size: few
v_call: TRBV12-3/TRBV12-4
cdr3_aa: CASRMGRGGTGELFF
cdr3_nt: TGTGCTTCGAGGATGGGGAGAGGAGGCACCGGGGAGCTGTTTTTT

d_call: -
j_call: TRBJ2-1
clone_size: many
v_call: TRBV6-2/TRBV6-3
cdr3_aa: CASSYGGNYNEQFF
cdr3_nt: TGTGCCAGCAGTTATGGCGGTAACTACAATGAGCAGTTCTTC